These T cell receptor beta chains were read from a single sample in a study of cytomegalovirus exposure and HLA in healthy donors. Libraries were prepared by immunoSEQ multiplex PCR; TCRdb keeps only in-frame clonotypes and omits some of them. Of some 100,000 clones in the sample, roughly 70% were seen once. Source material: PBMCs. These receptors came from a young woman in good health and CMV-seropositive. The conserved cysteine and the conserved F or W are not part of the CDR3 here. The order of the fields is J gene, V gene, clone size, CDR3 protein. Size is omitted from some rows. Given values are once, few, many or a class for expanded clones.

>TRBJ2-1|TRBV6-5|NA
ASSQLAGPYNEQF
>TRBJ1-1|TRBV19|NA
ASQGDTEAF
>TRBJ2-7|TRBV28|NA
ASSFSPDRVSSYEQY
>TRBJ2-7|TRBV28|NA
ATQIPTGVSYEQY
>TRBJ2-7|TRBV19|NA
ASEPGQGTYEQY
>TRBJ2-3|TRBV7-9|NA
ASSLARTSLTDTQY
>TRBJ2-5|TRBV30|NA
AWTPRIEFVLETQY
>TRBJ1-1|TRBV4-3|once
ASSHPSGGGAF
>TRBJ2-6|TRBV5-1|NA
ASSWGGANVLT
>TRBJ1-1|TRBV28|NA
ASSLVRVEAF
>TRBJ2-1|TRBV21-1|NA
ASTSAPLRAYNEQF
>TRBJ2-3|TRBV4-3|few
ASSPGEWEGREDTQY
>TRBJ2-3|TRBV7-9|NA
ASSPPTGASTDTQY
>TRBJ2-7|TRBV9|NA
ASTFGTGSYEQY
>TRBJ1-1|TRBV4-1|NA
ASSQTGQGNTEAF
>TRBJ1-2|TRBV7-2|NA
ASSLKELNYGYT
>TRBJ2-4|TRBV19|NA
ASSMTGSDIQY
>TRBJ1-5|TRBV6-5|NA
ASSTEGQGPQH
>TRBJ1-4|TRBV6-6|NA
ASESGGREKLF
>TRBJ2-1|TRBV15|NA
ATSRSGTSRRGAYNEQF
>TRBJ2-7|TRBV28|NA
ASSPVLAEYEQY
>TRBJ2-6|TRBV19|NA
ASSPWKDSHLFGANVLT
>TRBJ2-7|TRBV28|NA
ASRTSGTYEQY
>TRBJ1-2|TRBV18|NA
ASSPGQVDGYT
>TRBJ1-1|TRBV19|NA
ASSNGQGSTEAF
>TRBJ2-7|TRBV5-1|NA
ASSQGLGGSYEQY